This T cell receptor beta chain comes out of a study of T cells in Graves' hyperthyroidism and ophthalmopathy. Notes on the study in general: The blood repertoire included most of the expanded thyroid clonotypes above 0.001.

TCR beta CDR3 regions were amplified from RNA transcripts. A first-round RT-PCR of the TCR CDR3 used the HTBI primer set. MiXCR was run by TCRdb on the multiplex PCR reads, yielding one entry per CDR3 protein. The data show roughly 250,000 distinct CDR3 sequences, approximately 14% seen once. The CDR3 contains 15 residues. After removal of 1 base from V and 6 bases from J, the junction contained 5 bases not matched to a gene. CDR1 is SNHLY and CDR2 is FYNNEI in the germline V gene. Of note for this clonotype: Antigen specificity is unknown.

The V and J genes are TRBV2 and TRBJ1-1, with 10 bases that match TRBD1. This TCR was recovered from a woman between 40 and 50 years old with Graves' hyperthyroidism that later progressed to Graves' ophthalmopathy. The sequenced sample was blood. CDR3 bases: TGTGCCAGCAGTGAAGGGACAGGGGGTTCGGCTGAAGCTTTCTTT. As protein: CASSEGTGGSAEAFF.